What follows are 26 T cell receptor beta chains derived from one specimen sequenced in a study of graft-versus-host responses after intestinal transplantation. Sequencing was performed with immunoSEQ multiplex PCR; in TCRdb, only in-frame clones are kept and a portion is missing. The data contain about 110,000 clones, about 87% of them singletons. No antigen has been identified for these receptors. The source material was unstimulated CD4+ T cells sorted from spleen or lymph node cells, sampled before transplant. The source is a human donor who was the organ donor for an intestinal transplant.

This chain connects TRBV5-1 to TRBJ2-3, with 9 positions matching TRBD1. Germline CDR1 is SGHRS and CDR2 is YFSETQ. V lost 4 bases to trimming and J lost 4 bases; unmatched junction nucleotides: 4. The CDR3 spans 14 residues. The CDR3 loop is CASSTRTGADTQYF. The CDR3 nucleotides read TGCGCCAGCAGCACTCGGACAGGGGCAGATACGCAGTATTTT.

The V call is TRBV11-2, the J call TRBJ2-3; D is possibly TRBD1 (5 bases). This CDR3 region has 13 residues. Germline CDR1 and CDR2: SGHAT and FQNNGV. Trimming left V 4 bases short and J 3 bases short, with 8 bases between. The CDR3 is CASSSRQTDTQYF. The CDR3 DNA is TGTGCCAGCAGCTCCCGACAGACAGATACGCAGTATTTT.

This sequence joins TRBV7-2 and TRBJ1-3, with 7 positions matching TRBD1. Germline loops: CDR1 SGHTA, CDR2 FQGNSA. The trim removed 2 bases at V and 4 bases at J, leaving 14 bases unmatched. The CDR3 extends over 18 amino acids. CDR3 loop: CASSLSPDRSFAGNTIYF. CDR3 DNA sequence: TGTGCCAGCAGCTTATCCCCGGACAGGTCCTTTGCGGGAAACACCATATATTTT.

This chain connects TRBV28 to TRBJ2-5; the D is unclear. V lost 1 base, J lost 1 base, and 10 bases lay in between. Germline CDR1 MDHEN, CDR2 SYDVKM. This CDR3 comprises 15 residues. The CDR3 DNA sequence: TGTGCCAGCAGTTTATATGATTTAACCCAAGAGACCCAGTACTTC. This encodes CASSLYDLTQETQYF.

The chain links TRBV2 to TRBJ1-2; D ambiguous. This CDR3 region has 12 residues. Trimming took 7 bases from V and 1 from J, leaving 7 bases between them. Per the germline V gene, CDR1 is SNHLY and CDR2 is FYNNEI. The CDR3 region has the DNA TGTGCCAGCAAGCCGGATAACTATGGCTACACCTTC. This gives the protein CASKPDNYGYTF.

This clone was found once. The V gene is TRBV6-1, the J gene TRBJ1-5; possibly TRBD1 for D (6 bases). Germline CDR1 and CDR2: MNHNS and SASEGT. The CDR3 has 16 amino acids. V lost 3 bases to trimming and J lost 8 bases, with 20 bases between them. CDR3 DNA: TGTGCCAGCAGTGATAAATGGGTACAGGGAAAGGAGCCCCAGCATTTT. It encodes CASSDKWVQGKEPQHF.

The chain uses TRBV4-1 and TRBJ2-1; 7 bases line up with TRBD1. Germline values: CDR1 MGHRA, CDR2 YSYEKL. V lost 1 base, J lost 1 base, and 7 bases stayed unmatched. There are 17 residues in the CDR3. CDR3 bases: TGCGCCAGCAGCCAAGGGGCGCAGGGGGATTCCTACAATGAGCAGTTCTTC. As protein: CASSQGAQGDSYNEQFF.

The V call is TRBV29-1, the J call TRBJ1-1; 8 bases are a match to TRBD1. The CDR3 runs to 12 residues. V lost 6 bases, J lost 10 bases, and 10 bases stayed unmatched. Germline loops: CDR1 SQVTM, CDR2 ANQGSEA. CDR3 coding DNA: TGCAGCGTGCAGGGGGCGAAGATTGGAGCTTTCTTT. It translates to CSVQGAKIGAFF.

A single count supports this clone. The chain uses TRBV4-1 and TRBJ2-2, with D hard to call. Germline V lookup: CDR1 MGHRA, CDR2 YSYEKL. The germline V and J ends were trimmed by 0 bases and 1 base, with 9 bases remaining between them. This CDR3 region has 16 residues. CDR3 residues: CASSQERQLNTGELFF. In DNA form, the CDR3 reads TGCGCCAGCAGCCAAGAGAGGCAACTGAACACCGGGGAGCTGTTTTTT.

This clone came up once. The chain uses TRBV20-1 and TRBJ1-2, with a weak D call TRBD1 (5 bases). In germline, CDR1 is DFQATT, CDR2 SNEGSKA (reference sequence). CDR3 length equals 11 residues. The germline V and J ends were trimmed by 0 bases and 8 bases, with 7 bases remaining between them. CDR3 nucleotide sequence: TGCAGTGCTAGAGAGGGGCGGGGCTACACCTTC. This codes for CSAREGRGYTF.

The CDR3 DNA is TGTGCCAGCAGCTTGGGGCCTAACAGGGCCCGCTACACCTTC. Protein: CASSLGPNRARYTF. This chain links TRBV5-6 with TRBJ1-2, with a tentative D call TRBD1 (6 bases). Trimming took 0 bases from V and 9 from J, leaving 15 bases between them. Germline V lookup: CDR1 SGHDT, CDR2 YYEEEE. The CDR3 length is 14 residues.

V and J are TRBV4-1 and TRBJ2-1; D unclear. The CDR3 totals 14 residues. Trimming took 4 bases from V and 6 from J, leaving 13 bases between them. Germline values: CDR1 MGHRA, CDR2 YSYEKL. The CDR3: CASSPGGGVNEQFF. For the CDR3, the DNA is TGCGCCAGCAGCCCGGGCGGCGGTGTCAATGAGCAGTTCTTC.

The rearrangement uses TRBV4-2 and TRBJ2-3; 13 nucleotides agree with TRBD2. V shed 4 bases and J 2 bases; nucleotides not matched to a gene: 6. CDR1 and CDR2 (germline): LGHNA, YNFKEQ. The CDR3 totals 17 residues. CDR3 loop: CASSPWTSGGFTDTQYF. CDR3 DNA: TGTGCCAGCAGCCCCTGGACTAGCGGGGGTTTCACAGATACGCAGTATTTT.

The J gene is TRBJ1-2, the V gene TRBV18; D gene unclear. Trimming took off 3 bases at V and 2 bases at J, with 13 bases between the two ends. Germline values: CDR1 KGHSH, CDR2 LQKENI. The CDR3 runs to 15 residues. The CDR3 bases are TGTGCCAGCTCACCCACCGGCGGGTTCAACTATGGCTACACCTTC. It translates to CASSPTGGFNYGYTF. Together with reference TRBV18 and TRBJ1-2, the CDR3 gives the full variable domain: NAGVMQNPRHLVRRRGQEARLRCSPMKGHSHVYWYRQLPEEGLKFMVYLQKENIIDESGMPKERFSAEFPKEGPSILRIQQVVRGDSAAYFCASSPTGGFNYGYTFGSGTRLTVV.

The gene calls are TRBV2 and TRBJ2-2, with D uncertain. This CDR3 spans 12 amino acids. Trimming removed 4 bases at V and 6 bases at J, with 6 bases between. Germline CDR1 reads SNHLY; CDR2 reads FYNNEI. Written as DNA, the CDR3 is TGTGCCAGCAGTGGTGGGGCCGGGGAGCTGTTTTTT. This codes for CASSGGAGELFF.

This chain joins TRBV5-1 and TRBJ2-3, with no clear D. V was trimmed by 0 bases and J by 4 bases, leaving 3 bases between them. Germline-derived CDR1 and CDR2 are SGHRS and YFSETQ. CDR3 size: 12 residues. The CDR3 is CASSLVADTQYF. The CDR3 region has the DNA TGCGCCAGCAGCTTGGTGGCAGATACGCAGTATTTT.

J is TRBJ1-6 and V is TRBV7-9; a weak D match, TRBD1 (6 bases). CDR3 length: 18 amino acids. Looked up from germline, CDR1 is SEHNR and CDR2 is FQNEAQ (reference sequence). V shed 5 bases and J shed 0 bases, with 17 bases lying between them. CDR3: CASSEEGGSSSYNSPLHF. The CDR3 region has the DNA TGTGCCAGCAGCGAAGAGGGGGGTAGTAGCTCCTATAATTCACCCCTCCACTTT.

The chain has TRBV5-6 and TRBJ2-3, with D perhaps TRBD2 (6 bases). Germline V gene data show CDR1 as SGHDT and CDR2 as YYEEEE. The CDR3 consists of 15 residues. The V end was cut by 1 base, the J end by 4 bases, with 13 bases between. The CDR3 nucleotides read TGTGCCAGCAGCTTGCGAGGTTTAGCGGCAGATACGCAGTATTTT. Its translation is CASSLRGLAADTQYF.

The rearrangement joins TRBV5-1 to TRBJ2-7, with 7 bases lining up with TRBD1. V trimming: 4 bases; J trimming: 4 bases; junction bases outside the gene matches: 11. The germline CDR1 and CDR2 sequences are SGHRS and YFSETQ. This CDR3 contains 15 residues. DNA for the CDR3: TGCGCCAGCAGCAGCGAGACAGGGATGTTGTACGAGCAGTACTTC. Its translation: CASSSETGMLYEQYF.

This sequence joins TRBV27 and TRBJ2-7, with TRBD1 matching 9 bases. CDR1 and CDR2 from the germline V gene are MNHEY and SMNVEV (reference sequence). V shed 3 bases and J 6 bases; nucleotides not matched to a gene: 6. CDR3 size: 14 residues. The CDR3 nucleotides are TGTGCCAGCAGTTTTGACAGGGGGTCGGGCGAGCAGTACTTC. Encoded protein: CASSFDRGSGEQYF.

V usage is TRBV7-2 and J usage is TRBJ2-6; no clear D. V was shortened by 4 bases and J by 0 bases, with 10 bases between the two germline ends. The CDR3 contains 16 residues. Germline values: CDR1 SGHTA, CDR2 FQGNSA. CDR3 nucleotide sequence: TGTGCCAGCAGCTCCCAGGCAGGCTCTGGGGCCAACGTCCTGACTTTC. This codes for CASSSQAGSGANVLTF. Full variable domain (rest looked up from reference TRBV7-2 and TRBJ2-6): GAGVSQSPSNKVTEKGKDVELRCDPISGHTALYWYRQSLGQGLEFLIYFQGNSAPDKSGLPSDRFSAERTGGSVSTLTIQRTQQEDSAVYLCASSSQAGSGANVLTFGAGSRLTVL.

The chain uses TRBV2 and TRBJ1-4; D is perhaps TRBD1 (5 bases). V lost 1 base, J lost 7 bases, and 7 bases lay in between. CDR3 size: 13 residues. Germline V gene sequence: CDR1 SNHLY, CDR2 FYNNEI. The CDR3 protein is CASSEGGAEKLFF. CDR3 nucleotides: TGTGCCAGCAGTGAAGGCGGGGCTGAAAAACTGTTTTTT.

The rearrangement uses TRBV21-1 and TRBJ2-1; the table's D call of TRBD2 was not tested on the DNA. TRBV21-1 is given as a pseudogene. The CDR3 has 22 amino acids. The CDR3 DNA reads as TGTGCCAGCAGCAAAGAGGTCTCCCGGGACTCCGGTAGGCTGTCTCGGGATAATGAGCAGTTCTTC. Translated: CASSKEVSRDSGRLSRDNEQFF.

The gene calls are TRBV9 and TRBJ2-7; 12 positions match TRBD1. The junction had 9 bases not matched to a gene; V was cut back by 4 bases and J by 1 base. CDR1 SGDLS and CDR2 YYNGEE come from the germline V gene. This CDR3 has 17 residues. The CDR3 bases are TGTGCCAGCAGCTCATCCCGGGACAGGGGGCGATCCTACGAGCAGTACTTC. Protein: CASSSSRDRGRSYEQYF.

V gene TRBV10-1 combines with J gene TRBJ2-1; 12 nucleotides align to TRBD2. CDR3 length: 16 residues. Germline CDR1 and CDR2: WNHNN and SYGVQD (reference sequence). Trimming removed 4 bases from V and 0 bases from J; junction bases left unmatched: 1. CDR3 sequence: CASSALAGGSYNEQFF. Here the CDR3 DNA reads TGCGCCAGCAGTGCACTAGCGGGGGGCTCCTACAATGAGCAGTTCTTC.

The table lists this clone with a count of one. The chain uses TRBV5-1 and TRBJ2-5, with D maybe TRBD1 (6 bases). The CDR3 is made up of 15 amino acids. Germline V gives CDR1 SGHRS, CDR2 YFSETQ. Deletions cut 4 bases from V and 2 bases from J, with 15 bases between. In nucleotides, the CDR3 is TGCGCCAGCAGCCATTCCGGGACAAATCAAGAGACCCAGTACTTC. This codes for CASSHSGTNQETQYF.